A single sample is the source of the 28 T cell receptor beta chains below, sequenced in a study of blood T cell repertoires in COVID-19. The repertoire was sequenced with immunoSEQ multiplex PCR; TCRdb's copy has only in-frame clones and lacks some. The data show tens of thousands of clones, 75% to 90% seen once. The sequenced sample consisted of peripheral blood. All receptors come from a man older than 75 with acute or convalescent COVID-19.

The chain recombines TRBV5-1 with TRBJ1-1; unclear D gene. Trimming took 1 base from V and 3 from J, leaving 13 bases between them. The germline gives CDR1 SGHRS, CDR2 YFSETQ. The CDR3 loop spans 15 amino acids. The CDR3 here is CASSLRGQEDTEAFF. The DNA for the CDR3 is TGCGCCAGCAGCTTGCGTGGGCAGGAGGACACTGAAGCTTTCTTT. Looking up the rest from reference TRBV5-1 and TRBJ1-1 gives the full variable domain: KAGVTQTPRYLIKTRGQQVTLSCSPISGHRSVSWYQQTPGQGLQFLFEYFSETQRNKGNFPGRFSGRQFSNSRSEMNVSTLELGDSALYLCASSLRGQEDTEAFFGQGTRLTVV.

This chain links TRBV7-9 with TRBJ2-1; 7 bases map to TRBD1. V was clipped by 5 bases and J by 7 bases; unmatched bases: 2. This CDR3 contains 12 residues. Germline V lookup: CDR1 SEHNR, CDR2 FQNEAQ (reference sequence). This CDR3 is CASSPQGNEQFF. In nucleotides, the CDR3 is TGTGCCAGCAGCCCACAGGGGAATGAGCAGTTCTTC.

The CDR3 sequence is CASSQGDRVGYNSPLHF. The CDR3 DNA reads TGTGCCAGCAGCCAAGGAGACAGGGTGGGGTATAATTCACCCCTCCACTTT. The genes are TRBV4-2 and TRBJ1-6; 7 positions match TRBD1. Germline CDR1 reads LGHNA; CDR2 reads YNFKEQ. Losses at the gene ends were 1 base for V and 4 bases for J; bases not matched to a gene: 7. There are 17 residues in the CDR3.

The rearrangement links TRBV28 to TRBJ2-1; perhaps TRBD1 as D (5 bases). Per germline, CDR1 MDHEN and CDR2 SYDVKM. V was trimmed by 2 bases and J by 4 bases, leaving 12 bases between them. The CDR3 extends over 15 amino acids. The chain's CDR3 is CASSLGGAGYNEQFF. In DNA form, the CDR3 reads TGTGCCAGCAGTTTAGGTGGGGCAGGGTACAATGAGCAGTTCTTC.

V and J are TRBV28 and TRBJ2-7; TRBD1 agrees at 7 bases. The CDR3 runs 14 residues. With 5 bases clipped from V and 7 bases from J, the junction kept 11 bases outside the gene matches. Germline V lookup: CDR1 MDHEN, CDR2 SYDVKM. In nucleotides, the CDR3 is TGTGCCAGCAGTCCCCTGACAGGGTTTCGAGAGCAGTACTTC. This codes for CASSPLTGFREQYF.

This clone was recorded only once. The CDR3 DNA follows: TGTGCCAGCAGTGAAAACACCGACAATGAGCAGTTCTTC. It encodes CASSENTDNEQFF. This chain connects TRBV2 to TRBJ2-1; D is undetermined. CDR1 is SNHLY and CDR2 is FYNNEI in the germline V gene. The CDR3 loop spans 13 amino acids. Deletions cut 2 bases from V and 5 bases from J, with 7 bases between.

This sequence joins TRBV5-8 and TRBJ2-7, with TRBD1 matching over 8 bases. The trim removed 0 bases at V and 5 bases at J, leaving 10 bases unmatched. The CDR3 loop spans 16 amino acids. Germline lookup yields CDR1 SGHTS and CDR2 YDEGEE. The CDR3 reads CASSLVLDRDENEQYF. CDR3 sequence (DNA): TGTGCCAGCAGCTTGGTTTTGGACAGGGACGAGAACGAGCAGTACTTC.

V usage is TRBV5-4 and J usage is TRBJ2-5, with D possibly being TRBD2 (5 bases). This CDR3 region has 15 residues. Germline V lookup: CDR1 SGHNT, CDR2 YYREEE (reference sequence). V was shortened by 4 bases and J by 5 bases, with 18 bases between the two germline ends. This CDR3 reads CASSPVDYAGETQYF. For the CDR3, the DNA is TGTGCCAGCAGCCCCGTAGACTACGCCGGTGAGACCCAGTACTTC.

This sequence joins TRBV7-2 and TRBJ1-1, with 9 bases aligning to TRBD1. CDR1 and CDR2 from the germline V gene are SGHTA and FQGNSA. J was trimmed by 3 bases and V by 5 bases; bases with no gene match: 4. The CDR3 length is 14 residues. CDR3 in DNA: TGTGCCAGCAGCCCCGGACAGGGGCACACTGAAGCTTTCTTT. This gives the protein CASSPGQGHTEAFF.

The rearrangement links TRBV10-3 to TRBJ2-6; D is ambiguous. Germline values: CDR1 ENHRY, CDR2 SYGVKD. The CDR3 consists of 15 residues. Trimming left V 3 bases short and J 4 bases short, with 10 bases between. Here the CDR3 reads CAISDEVAGANVLTF. The CDR3 region has the DNA TGTGCCATCAGTGACGAGGTTGCCGGGGCCAACGTCCTGACTTTC.

This clone was recorded only once. The J gene is TRBJ2-1, the V gene TRBV24-1; 9 bases line up with TRBD1. CDR1 KGHDR and CDR2 SFDVKD come from the germline V gene. Trimming took 7 bases from V and 8 from J; bases not matched to a gene: 11. The CDR3 sequence is 15 residues long. The CDR3, as DNA: TGTGCCACCAGCCCCGGACAGGGGTTCCGGGATGAGCAGTTCTTC. Protein product: CATSPGQGFRDEQFF.

The V gene is TRBV30, the J gene TRBJ2-6; D might be TRBD1 (6 bases). The germline CDR1 and CDR2 sequences are GTSNPN and SVGIG (reference sequence). V dropped 4 bases and J dropped 2 bases, with 12 bases sitting between them. The CDR3 runs 15 residues. In DNA form, the CDR3 reads TGTGCCTGGAACCTACAGGGTCCTGGGGCCAACGTCCTGACTTTC. Translation: CAWNLQGPGANVLTF.

This clone was counted a single time. This chain links TRBV3-1 (or the pseudogene TRBV3-2) with TRBJ2-3, with 13 positions matching TRBD2. Germline V CDR1 and CDR2: LGHDT, YNNKEL (reference sequence). V was clipped by 2 bases and J by 1 base; unmatched bases: 9. The CDR3 is made up of 19 amino acids. CDR3 protein: CASSQIGLAGVTGTDTQYF. DNA for the CDR3: TGTGCCAGCAGCCAAATAGGACTAGCGGGGGTGACAGGCACAGATACGCAGTATTTT.

This chain links TRBV5-1 with TRBJ1-2; TRBD1 is a possible D gene (5 bases). The V gene lost 1 base and the J gene lost 8 bases, with 15 bases spanning the gap. This CDR3 is 14 amino acids long. Germline V CDR1 and CDR2: SGHRS, YFSETQ. The CDR3 sequence: CASSLLGQGGGYTF. CDR3 nucleotide sequence: TGCGCCAGCAGCTTGTTAGGGCAGGGCGGCGGCTACACCTTC.

This clone is a singleton in its sample. This chain links TRBV28 with TRBJ1-5; D is unresolved. The ends were cut back, 5 bases at V and 0 bases at J, with 5 bases in the middle. This CDR3 comprises 13 residues. Germline V lookup: CDR1 MDHEN, CDR2 SYDVKM. The CDR3 nucleotides read TGTGCCAGCAGTCCCCATAGCAATCAGCCCCAGCATTTT. This gives the protein CASSPHSNQPQHF.

The CDR3 DNA follows: TGTGCCAGTAGTCCCAGACAGGGGGCAGTCTACAATGAGCAGTTCTTC. Its protein product is CASSPRQGAVYNEQFF. The chain joins TRBV19 to TRBJ2-1; 10 positions match TRBD1. The trim removed 5 bases at V and 3 bases at J, leaving 7 bases unmatched. The germline gives CDR1 LNHDA, CDR2 SQIVND (reference sequence). The CDR3 extends over 16 amino acids.

The gene calls are TRBV27 and TRBJ1-2; D remains unclear. Trimming shortened V by 4 bases and J by 5 bases, and 11 bases separated the two germline ends. CDR3 size: 13 residues. Germline CDR1 MNHEY, CDR2 SMNVEV (reference sequence). CDR3 sequence reads: CASSSSGSYGYTF. CDR3 DNA sequence: TGTGCCAGCAGTTCCTCGGGGAGTTATGGCTACACCTTC.

The chain employs TRBV4-1 and TRBJ1-6; possible D gene TRBD1, 6 bases. The CDR3 is 17 amino acids. The V end was cut by 7 bases, the J end by 9 bases, with 25 bases between. The germline gives CDR1 MGHRA, CDR2 YSYEKL. In DNA form, the CDR3 reads TGCGCCAGCACCCCCCTACTACAGGAAGGGGGAAGTTCACCCCTCCACTTT. Amino acid sequence: CASTPLLQEGGSSPLHF.

The V gene is TRBV7-9, the J gene TRBJ2-1, with D tentatively TRBD1 (7 bases). The CDR3 loop spans 16 amino acids. The V gene's germline CDR1 is SEHNR and CDR2 FQNEAQ (reference sequence). Trimming took off 1 base at V and 4 bases at J, with 14 bases between the two ends. The chain's CDR3 is CASSLGQGEVYNEQFF. CDR3 sequence (DNA): TGTGCCAGCAGCTTAGGCCAGGGGGAGGTTTACAATGAGCAGTTCTTC.

For the CDR3, the DNA is TGTGCCAGCATCGGACAGGGCCTCTACGAGCAGTACTTC. Amino acid sequence: CASIGQGLYEQYF. The chain links TRBV28 to TRBJ2-7; TRBD1 aligns across 8 bases. V lost 7 bases and J lost 3; bases outside the gene matches: 5. Germline values: CDR1 MDHEN, CDR2 SYDVKM. This CDR3 contains 13 residues.

In its sample, this clone was seen a few times. The chain links TRBV27 to TRBJ1-5, with 8 nucleotides matching TRBD1. The CDR3 extends over 16 amino acids. CDR1 MNHEY and CDR2 SMNVEV come from the germline V gene (reference sequence). The V gene end was trimmed by 7 bases and the J gene end by 2 bases; junction bases not matched to a gene: 10. This CDR3 reads CASTSTGGVGNQPQHF. The CDR3 region has the DNA TGTGCCAGCACGAGCACAGGGGGAGTGGGCAATCAGCCCCAGCATTTT.

The V call is TRBV7-2, the J call TRBJ1-2; 8 nucleotides match TRBD1. The CDR3 is 13 amino acids. Germline-derived CDR1 and CDR2 are SGHTA and FQGNSA. Losses at the gene ends were 5 bases for V and 4 bases for J; bases not matched to a gene: 3. The chain's CDR3 is CASSRTGTYGYTF. The CDR3 region has the DNA TGTGCCAGCAGCCGGACAGGGACCTATGGCTACACCTTC.

The genes are TRBV4-1 and TRBJ2-7; TRBD1 aligns across 7 bases. Germline CDR1 is MGHRA and CDR2 is YSYEKL. The CDR3 length is 15 residues. V dropped 0 bases and J dropped 5; count of bases not matched to a gene: 7. CDR3 DNA sequence: TGCGCCAGCAGCCAAGATAAGGGGGCATACGACGAGCAGTACTTC. It codes for CASSQDKGAYDEQYF.

This clone was picked up many times. The chain links TRBV28 to TRBJ2-3; D is unclear. V dropped 6 bases and J dropped 4 bases, with 5 bases sitting between them. Germline V gives CDR1 MDHEN, CDR2 SYDVKM. The CDR3 is 11 amino acids. The CDR3, as DNA: TGTGCCAGCAGGGCGGCAGATACGCAGTATTTT. The encoded protein is CASRAADTQYF. Supplemented by reference TRBV28 and TRBJ2-3, the full variable domain reads DVKVTQSSRYLVKRTGEKVFLECVQDMDHENMFWYRQDPGLGLRLIYFSYDVKMKEKGDIPEGYSVSREKKERFSLILESASTNQTSMYLCASRAADTQYFGPGTRLTVL.

This chain connects TRBV24-1 to TRBJ2-7; D possibly corresponds to TRBD1 (6 bases). CDR3 size: 14 residues. Trimming cost V 3 bases and J 3 bases, with 11 bases left between them. CDR1 and CDR2 from the germline V gene are KGHDR and SFDVKD. The CDR3 region is CATSDRDRSYEQYF. CDR3 coding DNA: TGTGCCACCAGTGATCGAGACAGGAGCTACGAGCAGTACTTC.

The chain links TRBV19 to TRBJ2-3, with 8 bases aligning to TRBD2. V gave up 6 bases and J gave up 2 bases; unmatched junction bases: 10. The germline gives CDR1 LNHDA, CDR2 SQIVND (reference sequence). The CDR3 totals 16 residues. CDR3 in DNA: TGTGCCAGTAGCCAACCTCGCGGGGGGACCACAGATACGCAGTATTTT. Translated: CASSQPRGGTTDTQYF.

The J gene is TRBJ2-7, the V gene TRBV4-2, with D maybe TRBD1 (6 bases). The V and J ends lost 0 bases and 0 bases respectively, with 12 bases between them. Germline V gene lookup returns CDR1 LGHNA and CDR2 YNFKEQ. The CDR3 loop spans 16 amino acids. DNA of the CDR3: TGTGCCAGCAGCCAAGAGGGGGCGATCGACTCCTACGAGCAGTACTTC. This translates into CASSQEGAIDSYEQYF.

This chain links TRBV10-3 with TRBJ1-2, with 9 bases matching TRBD1. The length of the CDR3 is 14 residues. Looked up from germline, CDR1 is ENHRY and CDR2 is SYGVKD. V lost 5 bases, J lost 3 bases, and 4 bases stayed unmatched. CDR3 in DNA: TGTGCCATCAGTACAGGGGGCGCCGACTATGGCTACACCTTC. Encoded protein: CAISTGGADYGYTF.